What follows is one T cell receptor beta chain and its context. Its matching antigen is unknown. This specimen belongs to a study of response to subunit inactivated influenza vaccine. Study observations and caveats: Authors suggested seasonal influenza vaccinations each recruit few new T cells.

V lost 4 bases and J 0 bases, leaving 11 bases between the germline ends. The CDR3 extends over 15 amino acids. Germline CDR1 and CDR2: LGHDT and YNNKEL (reference sequence). MiXCR, applied by TCRdb to the RT-PCR reads, yields one record per CDR3 protein. The sample carries under 750,000 distinct CDR3 sequences, 12% recorded once. The chain combines TRBV3-1 with TRBJ2-3, with no clear D. This sequence was found in a man between 50 and 59 years old who received an inactivated influenza vaccine. This material consisted of PBMCs from blood, taken on the day of vaccination. The chain's CDR3 is CASSPGPISTDTQYF. Written as DNA, the CDR3 is TGTGCCAGCAGCCCGGGTCCGATTAGCACAGATACGCAGTATTTT.